The rows below give T cell receptor beta chains drawn from one sample of a study of cytomegalovirus exposure and HLA in healthy donors. Assay used: immunoSEQ multiplex PCR; TCRdb lists only in-frame clones, some missing. Of approximately 210,000 clones listed, around 76% are singletons. The sequenced sample consisted of PBMCs. The receptors here all came from a man aged 35 to 55 in good health and CMV-seropositive. Both conserved end residues are part of each CDR3. D genes are given only for firm matches. Only some rows state a clone size, as once, few, many or a class for expanded clones.

V gene,J gene,D gene,clone size,CDR3 protein,CDR3 DNA
TRBV6-5,TRBJ1-5,-,-,CASSYAGQPQHF,TGTGCCAGCAGTTATGCGGGGCAGCCCCAGCATTTT
TRBV2,TRBJ2-1,-,-,CASSESDWKYNEQFF,TGTGCCAGCAGTGAATCCGACTGGAAATACAATGAGCAGTTCTTC
TRBV7-9,TRBJ1-3,-,-,CASSSEFVGGSSGNTIYF,TGTGCCAGCAGCTCGGAATTCGTTGGGGGCAGTAGTGGAAACACCATATATTTT
TRBV7-3,TRBJ1-1,TRBD1,once,CASSPQGVNTEAFF,TGTGCCAGCAGCCCCCAGGGGGTGAACACTGAAGCTTTCTTT
TRBV7-9,TRBJ2-6,TRBD1,-,CASSLGPRQGHSGANVLTF,TGTGCCAGCAGCTTAGGCCCAAGACAGGGACACTCTGGGGCCAACGTCCTGACTTTC
TRBV6-5,TRBJ2-5,-,once,CASSSPGVQETQYF,TGTGCCAGCAGTTCGCCCGGGGTACAAGAGACCCAGTACTTC
TRBV4-2,TRBJ2-7,TRBD2,-,CASRVTSGGSSYEQYF,TGTGCCAGCAGGGTTACTAGCGGAGGTAGCTCCTACGAGCAGTACTTC
TRBV11-2,TRBJ1-5,-,-,CASSHRDNQPQHF,TGTGCCAGCAGCCACCGGGACAATCAGCCCCAGCATTTT
TRBV7-8,TRBJ1-5,TRBD1,-,CASSHRDRGRISNQPQHF,TGTGCCAGCAGCCACCGGGACAGGGGGCGCATTAGCAATCAGCCCCAGCATTTT
TRBV10-3,TRBJ2-7,-,-,CAISESYGGSYEQYF,TGTGCCATCAGTGAGTCATACGGCGGCTCCTACGAGCAGTACTTC
TRBV6-5,TRBJ2-1,-,-,CASSYRPLNSDNEQFF,TGTGCCAGCAGTTACCGCCCGTTGAACTCTGACAATGAGCAGTTCTTC
TRBV7-2,TRBJ1-2,-,-,CASSLEGVWGYYGYTF,TGTGCCAGCAGCTTAGAGGGGGTTTGGGGGTACTATGGCTACACCTTC
TRBV7-9,TRBJ2-2,-,-,CASSSRLEAVRGELFF,TGTGCCAGCAGCTCCCGGTTGGAGGCTGTACGTGGGGAGCTGTTTTTT
TRBV6-5,TRBJ2-2,TRBD1,-,CASSNQGANTGELFF,TGTGCCAGCAGTAACCAGGGGGCGAACACCGGGGAGCTGTTTTTT
TRBV19,TRBJ2-1,TRBD2,-,CASGLAVLNNEQFF,TGTGCCAGTGGACTAGCGGTACTTAACAATGAGCAGTTCTTC
TRBV25-1,TRBJ1-2,-,few,CASSDTGSLNYGYTF,TGTGCCAGCTCCGATACAGGGAGCTTGAACTATGGCTACACCTTC
TRBV13,TRBJ1-5,TRBD1,-,CASSWTGEGNQPQHF,TGTGCCAGCAGCTGGACAGGGGAAGGCAATCAGCCCCAGCATTTT
TRBV6-5,TRBJ1-2,-,-,CASRTAREAGYTF,TGTGCCAGCAGGACGGCCAGGGAGGCTGGCTACACCTTC
TRBV18,TRBJ2-7,-,-,CASSQEESYEQYF,TGTGCCAGCTCACAGGAGGAATCCTACGAGCAGTACTTC
TRBV4-2,TRBJ2-5,TRBD2,few,CASSQGLGEGIQETQYF,TGTGCCAGCAGCCAAGGCCTTGGGGAGGGAATCCAAGAGACCCAGTACTTC
TRBV6-5,TRBJ2-6,-,-,CASSGQGGGANVLTF,TGTGCCAGCAGTGGTCAGGGCGGCGGGGCCAACGTCCTGACTTTC
TRBV11-2,TRBJ1-5,TRBD1,-,CASSLGQGVQPQHF,TGTGCCAGCAGCCTGGGACAGGGGGTTCAGCCCCAGCATTTT
TRBV9,TRBJ2-7,-,once,CASSVQGGLDEQYF,TGTGCCAGCAGCGTACAGGGTGGTCTCGACGAGCAGTACTTC
TRBV4-1,TRBJ2-3,TRBD2,-,CASSPYSLAGVADTQYF,TGCGCCAGCAGCCCTTACTCATTAGCGGGAGTAGCAGATACGCAGTATTTT
TRBV4-2,TRBJ2-3,-,-,CASSQAPGEDTQYF,TGTGCCAGCAGCCAAGCCCCAGGGGAAGATACGCAGTATTTT
TRBV13,TRBJ2-1,TRBD1,-,CASSPRGTSYNEQFF,TGTGCCAGCAGCCCCAGGGGGACCTCCTACAATGAGCAGTTCTTC
TRBV4-1,TRBJ2-1,-,-,CASSLHEATYNEQFF,TGCGCCAGCAGCCTCCACGAGGCTACTTACAATGAGCAGTTCTTC
TRBV25-1,TRBJ2-3,TRBD2,-,CASRTGGTDTQYF,TGTGCCAGCAGGACGGGGGGGACAGATACGCAGTATTTT
TRBV5-6,TRBJ2-1,-,-,CASSLEDSAEPLYNEQFF,TGTGCCAGCAGCTTGGAGGATTCGGCGGAGCCCCTCTACAATGAGCAGTTCTTC
TRBV2,TRBJ1-1,TRBD1,-,CASSVQGARNTEAFF,TGTGCCAGCAGTGTGCAGGGGGCGAGGAACACTGAAGCTTTCTTT
TRBV27,TRBJ2-1,-,-,CASSPRGARGNEQFF,TGTGCCAGCAGTCCTCGAGGCGCACGGGGCAATGAGCAGTTCTTC
TRBV4-2,TRBJ2-2,-,-,CASSQAGAFGGELFF,TGTGCCAGCAGCCAAGCGGGAGCGTTTGGCGGGGAGCTGTTTTTT
TRBV7-3,TRBJ2-2,-,-,CASSFGAGFPGELFF,TGTGCCAGCAGCTTTGGGGCAGGGTTTCCCGGGGAGCTGTTTTTT
TRBV7-3,TRBJ2-3,-,-,CASSFNTDTQYF,TGTGCCAGCAGCTTCAACACAGATACGCAGTATTTT
TRBV4-2,TRBJ2-1,TRBD1,-,CASSQRTGWSYNEQFF,TGTGCCAGCAGCCAGAGGACAGGGTGGTCCTACAATGAGCAGTTCTTC